Below, one T cell receptor (beta chain) is given with its context. Its antigen remains unknown. Germline V lookup: CDR1 MNHNS, CDR2 SASEGT. Trimming shortened V by 3 bases and J by 5 bases, and 23 bases separated the two germline ends. The CDR3 loop spans 18 amino acids. TCRdb re-derived calls from the 5' RACE reads in MiXCR, one entry per CDR3 protein. The table includes more than 600,000 distinct CDR3 sequences, about 20% detected once. The entry originates in a study of identical twins. Study-wide results and limits: There were fewer insertions in abundant cord blood beta clonotypes, but memory repertoires showed no such pattern.

The same data also went into a second study, on T cells expressing NK-cell markers. That study adds: CD8+ T cells in 5 to 7 donors included dominant NKG2C+ clonotypes at about 1.0-7.5%.

The chain joins TRBV6-1 to TRBJ1-5; possible D gene TRBD1, 6 bases. This TCR was recovered from a woman between 18 and 29 years old in good health. Specimen: PBMCs. The chain's CDR3 is CASSEAPGTMTSYQPQHF. The CDR3 bases are TGTGCCAGCAGTGAGGCTCCGGGGACAATGACGAGCTATCAGCCCCAGCATTTT.